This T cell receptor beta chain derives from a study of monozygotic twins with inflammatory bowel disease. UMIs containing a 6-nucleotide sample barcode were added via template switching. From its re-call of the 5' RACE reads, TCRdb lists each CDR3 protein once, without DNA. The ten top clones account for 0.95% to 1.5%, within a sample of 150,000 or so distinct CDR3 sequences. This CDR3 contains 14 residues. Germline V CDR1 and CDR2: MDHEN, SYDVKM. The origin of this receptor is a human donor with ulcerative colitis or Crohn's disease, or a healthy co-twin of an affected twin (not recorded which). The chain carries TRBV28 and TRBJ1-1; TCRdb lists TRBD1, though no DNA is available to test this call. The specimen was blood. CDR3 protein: CASSPGTVGTEAFF.